The clone carrying this T cell receptor beta chain has a handful of counts. Sequence at one end of the junction differs from germline and may be a read error. Unique molecular identifiers were built into the TCR beta cDNA libraries. TCRdb analysed the PCR reads with MiXCR anew, one entry per CDR3 protein. The sample shows around 700,000 distinct CDR3 sequences, 59% of them seen only once. This record belongs to a study of post-analysis software for immune sequencing data. The sequence came from a girl aged 2 to 10 with multiple sclerosis. The sequenced sample was blood.

DNA of the CDR3: TGTGCCAGCACCTTAGCGGGGGGGACGCCGCAGTTCTTC. It codes for CASTLAGGTPQFF. V gene TRBV7-2 combines with J gene TRBJ2-1, with 11 bases lining up with TRBD2. The CDR3 consists of 13 residues. CDR1 and CDR2 (germline): SGHTA, FQGNSA.